The 13 T cell receptor beta chains listed next were all sequenced from one sample in a study of blood T cell repertoires in COVID-19 (dated by TCRdb to the early 2020s). Library prep was done by the immunoSEQ multiplex PCR assay. Not all clones reach the TCRdb copy of this immuneACCESS table, which keeps in-frame sequences only. Checked studies attribute under half of the gap to unresolved V genes and leave the rest unexplained. For this sample there are fewer than 250,000 clones; about nine tenths appear just once. The ten biggest clones cover roughly 7.2% of the sample. Material: PBMCs or T cells enriched from blood (not recorded which). The receptors derive from a man aged 25-40 years in a cohort exposed to, infected with or recovered from COVID-19 (not recorded which).

The chain carries TRBV5-4 and TRBJ1-5; weak D call: TRBD1 (6 bases). Germline V gene data show CDR1 as SGHNT and CDR2 as YYREEE (reference sequence). The germline V and J ends were trimmed by 2 bases and 5 bases, with 14 bases remaining between them. The CDR3 sequence is 15 residues long. The CDR3 loop reads CASSFGGRKDQPQHF. CDR3 nucleotide sequence: TGTGCCAGCAGCTTCGGGGGGCGCAAGGATCAGCCCCAGCATTTT.

The genes are TRBV10-3 and TRBJ2-1; 13 bases map to TRBD2. Germline V gene sequence: CDR1 ENHRY, CDR2 SYGVKD. V lost 4 bases to trimming and J lost 5 bases; unmatched junction nucleotides: 2. This CDR3 spans 15 amino acids. The CDR3 nucleotides are TGTGCCATCAGTGGGGGGACTAGCGGGGACAATGAGCAGTTCTTC. It is translated as CAISGGTSGDNEQFF.

This clone was seen a handful of times. This rearrangement joins TRBV29-1 to TRBJ1-1; D is ambiguous. V lost 1 base, J lost 0 bases, and 3 bases lay in between. The CDR3 has 12 amino acids. Germline CDR1 is SQVTM and CDR2 is ANQGSEA. This chain's CDR3 is CSVEVLNTEAFF. In nucleotides, the CDR3 is TGCAGCGTTGAAGTATTGAACACTGAAGCTTTCTTT. The entire variable domain, with the rest obtained from reference TRBV29-1 and TRBJ1-1, is as follows: SAVISQKPSRDICQRGTSLTIQCQVDSQVTMMFWYRQQPGQSLTLIATANQGSEATYESGFVIDKFPISRPNLTFSTLTVSNMSPEDSSIYLCSVEVLNTEAFFGQGTRLTVV.

Written as DNA, the CDR3 is TGTGCCAGCAGCGAAAAGGGACTAGCGGGAGGAAACGGGGAGCTGTTTTTT. Its protein product is CASSEKGLAGGNGELFF. The rearrangement uses TRBV7-3 and TRBJ2-2; 15 bases map to TRBD2. This CDR3 is 17 amino acids long. Germline V gene data show CDR1 as SGHTA and CDR2 as FQGTGA. With V trimmed by 5 bases and J by 7 bases, 8 bases remained unmatched.

This CDR3 is CAISGTDNYNEQFF. CDR3 coding DNA: TGTGCCATCAGTGGGACTGACAACTACAATGAGCAGTTCTTC. The V and J genes are TRBV10-3 and TRBJ2-1; tentatively, D is TRBD2 (5 bases). The germline V gene has CDR1 ENHRY and CDR2 SYGVKD. V lost 4 bases and J 3 bases, leaving 10 bases between the germline ends. There are 14 residues in the CDR3.

DNA of the CDR3: TGTGCCAGCAGCCCCCAGGGAGTAGCGGTCAATGAGCAGTTCTTC. Protein: CASSPQGVAVNEQFF. The chain carries TRBV12-1 and TRBJ2-1; the table's D gene call, TRBD2, was not cross checked with the DNA. TRBV12-1 is given as a pseudogene. The CDR3 covers 15 residues.

V usage is TRBV24-1 and J usage is TRBJ2-5, with 8 bases that match TRBD2. The CDR3 has 14 amino acids. Germline CDR1 KGHDR, CDR2 SFDVKD. With 9 bases clipped from V and 3 bases from J, the junction kept 8 bases outside the gene matches. CDR3 sequence: CATGELLAEETQYF. The CDR3 bases are TGTGCCACCGGAGAATTACTAGCGGAAGAGACCCAGTACTTC.

This chain's CDR3 is CASSQIPQRSRFNSGNTIYF. For the CDR3, the DNA is TGCGCCAGCAGTCAAATCCCTCAGCGGAGCAGATTTAACTCTGGAAACACCATATATTTT. The chain combines TRBV23-1 with TRBJ1-3; D is unclear. TRBV23-1 is an ORF for which the function is uncertain. This CDR3 is 20 amino acids long. Between the trimmed V and J ends, which lost 2 bases and 0 bases, there was a span of 23 bases.

This chain connects TRBV5-1 to TRBJ1-3; D gene unclear. The V gene lost 7 bases and the J gene lost 8 bases, with 16 bases spanning the gap. The CDR3 length is 13 residues. The V gene's germline CDR1 is SGHRS and CDR2 YFSETQ. As DNA, the CDR3 is TGCGCCAGCGGACCGATTTCGGGAGACACCATATATTTT. Translation: CASGPISGDTIYF.

This chain's CDR3 is CSVEEGSGVNTEAFF. The CDR3 DNA reads as TGCAGCGTTGAAGAGGGGTCAGGGGTGAACACTGAAGCTTTCTTT. The V and J genes are TRBV29-1 and TRBJ1-1; possibly TRBD1 for D (6 bases). CDR1 SQVTM and CDR2 ANQGSEA come from the germline V gene. The CDR3 has 15 amino acids. The V gene lost 0 bases and the J gene lost 0 bases, with 11 bases spanning the gap.

This clone was found a few times. The chain couples TRBV5-4 to TRBJ1-1; possibly TRBD1 for D (6 bases). Trimming took off 4 bases at V and 0 bases at J, with 19 bases between the two ends. This CDR3 is 17 amino acids long. Germline V lookup: CDR1 SGHNT, CDR2 YYREEE (reference sequence). This chain's CDR3 is CASSVPRGGAMNTEAFF. CDR3 sequence (DNA): TGTGCCAGCAGCGTCCCCAGGGGAGGGGCCATGAACACTGAAGCTTTCTTT.

The V and J genes are TRBV28 and TRBJ2-7, with 10 bases aligning to TRBD1. CDR1 is MDHEN and CDR2 is SYDVKM in the germline V gene. Trimming removed 4 bases from V and 4 bases from J; junction bases left unmatched: 4. This CDR3 contains 14 residues. The CDR3 DNA is TGTGCCAGCAGTTCCTCGGGACAGGGGTACGAGCAGTACTTC. Translation: CASSSSGQGYEQYF. Full variable domain (remainder filled in from reference TRBV28 and TRBJ2-7): DVKVTQSSRYLVKRTGEKVFLECVQDMDHENMFWYRQDPGLGLRLIYFSYDVKMKEKGDIPEGYSVSREKKERFSLILESASTNQTSMYLCASSSSGQGYEQYFGPGTRLTVT.

This chain joins TRBV28 and TRBJ2-3; 7 bases line up with TRBD2. Germline CDR1 reads MDHEN; CDR2 reads SYDVKM. V lost 2 bases and J lost 4; bases outside the gene matches: 12. This CDR3 contains 17 residues. The CDR3, as DNA: TGTGCCAGCAGTTTAGTGCGGGAGCTCCCTCGCGCAGATACGCAGTATTTT. Translated, it gives CASSLVRELPRADTQYF.